This entry features one T cell receptor beta chain sequence. Its antigen is currently unknown. Germline CDR1 LNHNV, CDR2 YYDKDF (reference sequence). The CDR3 covers 16 residues. J lost 1 base, V lost 1 base, and 4 bases had no gene match. Only in-frame clones appear in the TCRdb table, and some are missing; sequencing was by immunoSEQ multiplex PCR. Altogether 11,000 to 15,000 clones are present, 84% being singletons, with the ten largest covering approximately 4.1%. The entry originates in a study of T cells in localized non-small cell lung cancer. General study findings and limits: Higher adjacent-lung clonality was associated with shorter survival. In adjacent lung, a median about 54 of the top 100 tumor clones were found. Clonality of T cells reached its maximum in uninvolved adjacent lung, surpassing tumor.

Sample: peripheral blood, taken before any cancer treatment. The gene calls are TRBV15 and TRBJ1-5; 7 bases fit TRBD1. The source is a female donor at least 60 years old with stage I squamous cell lung carcinoma. CDR3 amino acids: CATSRGRGASNQPQHF. The CDR3, as DNA: TGTGCCACCAGCAGAGGCAGGGGGGCGAGCAATCAGCCCCAGCATTTT.